Sequencing of this T cell receptor (beta chain) was carried out in a study of beta chain features in type 1 diabetes. Study findings and constraints: In cDNA sequencing, cells with high TCR expression could be over-represented. Researchers report that Type 1 diabetes patients had moderately but significantly shorter TCRB CDR3s across all four CD4+ subsets. Sampled from patients, naive, central memory and Treg TCRB repertoires appeared more similar than those sampled from healthy donors.

This clone was found a few times. Its antigen is undetermined. Investigators reverse transcribed all isolated RNA, so they sequenced expressed TCRB transcripts. Method: immunoSEQ multiplex PCR; TCRdb's copy keeps in-frame clones and lacks some. The sample includes 350,000 to 400,000 clones, around 12% of them seen just once. Every donor had blood drawn once into heparin, around 120 mL on average. CD45RO/CCR7/CD25/CD127/CD95/CD27 separated CD4+ naive, central memory, regulatory and stem cell-like memory cells by sorting. Germline CDR1 is MGHDK and CDR2 is SYGVNS. The CDR3 is 16 residues long. Trimming removed 3 bases at V and 1 base at J, with 15 bases between.

The source is a woman aged 18 to 35 with type 1 diabetes. The sequencing sample was made of naive CD4+ T cells from blood. The chain joins TRBV25-1 to TRBJ1-1; tentatively, D is TRBD1 (6 bases). CDR3 residues: CASSDMLRGANTEAFF. The CDR3 DNA is TGTGCCAGCAGTGATATGCTGCGGGGGGCGAACACTGAAGCTTTCTTT.